This T cell receptor (beta chain) stems from a study of blood T cell repertoires in COVID-19. Study-wide background: T cells, B-cell-depleted T cells, or PBMCs provided the cDNA or gDNA that served as material.

This CDR3 contains 12 residues. Trimming removed 5 bases at V and 5 bases at J, with 12 bases between. The germline V gene encodes CDR1 SQVTM and CDR2 ANQGSEA. Method: immunoSEQ multiplex PCR; TCRdb's copy keeps in-frame clones and lacks some. The top ten hold around 9% of the sample, which has around 310,000 clones, about nine tenths seen once. Cohort 3 recovered donors had two negative PCRs, clearance, or symptom resolution. The chain uses TRBV29-1 and TRBJ2-5; possible D gene TRBD2, 6 bases. Material: PBMCs or T cells enriched from blood (not recorded which). The clonotype was recovered from a woman aged 25 to 39 who had recovered from COVID-19. In DNA form, the CDR3 reads TGCAGCGTTCGGGACTTAAAGGAGACCCAGTACTTC. It codes for CSVRDLKETQYF.